The sequence of this T cell receptor beta chain was determined in a study of T-cell memory formation after mild COVID-19. Germline lookup yields CDR1 DFQATT and CDR2 SNEGSKA (reference sequence). CDR3 length: 13 residues. The ends were cut back, 6 bases at V and 0 bases at J, with 12 bases in the middle. This clonotype was picked up many times. Its antigen is still unknown. Each CDR3 protein is one row after TCRdb ran MiXCR on the 5' RACE reads. This table holds hundreds of thousands of distinct CDR3 sequences, roughly 15% found once. Whole-study findings and limits: Pre-infection memory showed some responding clones, and this suggested that cross-reactive memory joined.

The genes are TRBV20-1 and TRBJ2-7; tentative D call: TRBD1 (6 bases). The sample was PBMCs or a T cell subset sorted from them (not recorded which). The sequence came from a man aged 18 to 30 who had mild COVID-19 (a few samples of this study predate the infection). Cell type and time point are not known. The CDR3 protein is CSATRGISYEQYF. CDR3 bases: TGCAGTGCCACCAGGGGTATCTCCTACGAGCAGTACTTC.